Below are 24 T cell receptor beta chains sequenced from a single sample in a study of CD8+ T cells in alopecia areata. Extracted RNA was reverse transcribed into cDNA, the sequencing template. Data came from immunoSEQ multiplex PCR; TCRdb stores just in-frame clones and leaves some out. The sample includes approximately 160,000 clones, less than 70% of them seen just once. Treatment in this sample: oral pan-JAK inhibitor, 5-10 mg twice daily. Sequences were derived from CD4+ T cells sorted from blood, sampled at week 24, from a patient treated with tofacitinib. Receptors originate from a human donor with alopecia areata.

The gene calls are TRBV5-5 and TRBJ1-1, with D possibly TRBD1 on 6 matching bases. There are 14 residues in the CDR3. The V end was cut by 2 bases, the J end by 4 bases, with 12 bases between. CDR1 is SGHKS and CDR2 is YYEKEE in the germline V gene (reference sequence). CDR3 DNA sequence: TGTGCCAGCAGCTTAGGGGGGACGGTCACTGAAGCTTTCTTT. Residues: CASSLGGTVTEAFF.

This clone was detected only a few times. The same CDR3 arises from other DNA sequences in this sample as well. The chain joins TRBV10-3 to TRBJ2-7, with D unclear. CDR3 length: 11 residues. Trimming cost V 2 bases and J 4 bases, with 3 bases left between them. Germline V gene data show CDR1 as ENHRY and CDR2 as SYGVKD. CDR3 loop: CAISEGYEQYF. The DNA of the CDR3 is TGTGCCATCAGTGAGGGGTACGAGCAGTACTTC.

The chain carries TRBV4-1 and TRBJ1-3; D gene ambiguous. CDR1 is MGHRA, CDR2 YSYEKL, per germline. V was shortened by 5 bases and J by 0 bases, with 11 bases between the two germline ends. This CDR3 is built from 15 residues. The CDR3 bases are TGCGCCAGCAGCAACCCGTACAGCTCTGGAAACACCATATATTTT. This encodes CASSNPYSSGNTIYF.

V usage is TRBV6-5 and J usage is TRBJ2-3; D not resolved. V was cut by 6 bases and J by 5 bases, with 6 bases left in between. Germline values: CDR1 MNHEY, CDR2 SVGAGI. The CDR3 contains 11 residues. The CDR3 loop is CASRNRDTQYF. The DNA for the CDR3 is TGTGCCAGCAGGAACAGAGATACGCAGTATTTT.

This clone was detected a few times. The sample carries other DNA sequences with the same CDR3. The rearrangement uses TRBV2 and TRBJ2-5; D unclear. V lost 6 bases and J 4 bases, leaving 18 bases between the germline ends. The CDR3 has 15 amino acids. Looked up from germline, CDR1 is SNHLY and CDR2 is FYNNEI. The CDR3: CASRLRATDSETQYF. The CDR3, as DNA: TGTGCCAGCAGGCTCCGGGCCACAGACTCAGAGACCCAGTACTTC.

This clone was picked up a small number of times. This sequence joins TRBV29-1 and TRBJ1-1, with 9 positions matching TRBD1. The germline gives CDR1 SQVTM, CDR2 ANQGSEA. CDR3 length: 13 residues. V was clipped by 5 bases and J by 10 bases; unmatched bases: 11. In DNA form, the CDR3 reads TGCAGCGTTTTAGCTTCGAGACAGGGGGGAGCTTTCTTT. Its protein is CSVLASRQGGAFF.

This clone was observed a few times. This chain joins TRBV25-1 and TRBJ1-2, with a tentative D call TRBD1 (6 bases). V was pared by 0 bases and J by 2 bases, with 10 bases between. This CDR3 spans 15 amino acids. The V gene's germline CDR1 is MGHDK and CDR2 SYGVNS. The CDR3 region is CASSEYETGNYGYTF. CDR3 DNA: TGTGCCAGCAGTGAATACGAGACAGGCAACTATGGCTACACCTTC.

The chain has TRBV30 and TRBJ1-1, with no clear D. Germline V gene sequence: CDR1 GTSNPN, CDR2 SVGIG (reference sequence). The CDR3 extends over 12 amino acids. Deletions cut 3 bases from V and 6 bases from J, with 11 bases between. CDR3 sequence reads: CAWRASGPEAFF. DNA of the CDR3: TGTGCCTGGAGGGCATCTGGACCTGAAGCTTTCTTT.

V usage is TRBV2 and J usage is TRBJ2-2; no clear D gene. This CDR3 has 15 amino acids. From germline, CDR1 is SNHLY and CDR2 FYNNEI. The V gene lost 5 bases and the J gene lost 4 bases, with 14 bases spanning the gap. The CDR3 DNA reads as TGTGCCAGCAGTTCTGCCGGGTGGAGCACCGGGGAGCTGTTTTTT. Its translation is CASSSAGWSTGELFF.

This clone was counted a few times. The chain joins TRBV15 to TRBJ2-7; D call uncertain. Per the germline V gene, CDR1 is LNHNV and CDR2 is YYDKDF (reference sequence). The CDR3 length is 14 residues. Trimming cost V 3 bases and J 5 bases, with 14 bases left between them. CDR3 DNA: TGTGCCACCAGCAGTGCCGGGCCCCAAGACGAGCAGTACTTC. Protein: CATSSAGPQDEQYF.

There are a few counts of this clone. The chain is built from TRBV29-1 and TRBJ2-2, with 10 bases identical to TRBD1. The germline V gene has CDR1 SQVTM and CDR2 ANQGSEA. V trimming: 5 bases; J trimming: 4 bases; junction bases outside the gene matches: 10. The CDR3 is 16 residues long. CDR3 in amino acids: CSVKWDRGSSTGELFF. CDR3 bases: TGCAGCGTTAAATGGGACAGGGGTTCGAGCACCGGGGAGCTGTTTTTT.

Only a few counts were recorded for this clone. The chain is built from TRBV7-2 and TRBJ2-5, with unresolved D. Trimming removed 5 bases from V and 0 bases from J, with 7 bases in between. The CDR3 loop spans 13 amino acids. The germline CDR1 and CDR2 sequences are SGHTA and FQGNSA. The CDR3 region has the DNA TGTGCCAGCAGCCGTACGTACCAAGAGACCCAGTACTTC. Translation: CASSRTYQETQYF.

This clone was picked up a small number of times. This sequence joins TRBV5-1 and TRBJ1-3, with TRBD1 as a possible D gene (6 bases). Germline CDR1 and CDR2: SGHRS and YFSETQ. CDR3 length: 15 residues. V was trimmed by 0 bases and J by 0 bases, leaving 7 bases between them. CDR3 nucleotides: TGCGCCAGCAGCTTGGCGGACAGCTCTGGAAACACCATATATTTT. It codes for CASSLADSSGNTIYF. Based on the CDR3 plus reference TRBV5-1 and TRBJ1-3, the full variable domain is KAGVTQTPRYLIKTRGQQVTLSCSPISGHRSVSWYQQTPGQGLQFLFEYFSETQRNKGNFPGRFSGRQFSNSRSEMNVSTLELGDSALYLCASSLADSSGNTIYFGEGSWLTVV.

The chain recombines TRBV27 with TRBJ2-6; possible D gene TRBD1, 5 bases. The CDR3 contains 15 residues. CDR1 and CDR2 (germline): MNHEY, SMNVEV (reference sequence). Trimming took 4 bases from V and 6 from J, leaving 13 bases between them. The CDR3 protein is CASSSVGAEANVLTF. Here the CDR3 DNA reads TGTGCCAGCAGTTCGGTAGGGGCTGAGGCCAACGTCCTGACTTTC. Together with reference TRBV27 and TRBJ2-6, the CDR3 gives the full variable domain: EAQVTQNPRYLITVTGKKLTVTCSQNMNHEYMSWYRQDPGLGLRQIYYSMNVEVTDKGDVPEGYKVSRKEKRNFPLILESPSPNQTSLYFCASSSVGAEANVLTFGAGSRLTVL.

The chain employs TRBV15 and TRBJ2-2; no clear D gene. CDR1 is LNHNV, CDR2 YYDKDF, per germline (reference sequence). Trimming removed 3 bases at V and 0 bases at J, with 5 bases between. The CDR3 totals 14 residues. The CDR3 region has the DNA TGTGCCACCAGCAGCGCACCGAACACCGGGGAGCTGTTTTTT. It codes for CATSSAPNTGELFF.

The chain employs TRBV25-1 and TRBJ2-2, with unresolved D. CDR3 size: 15 residues. Trimming left V 1 base short and J 1 base short, with 7 bases between. Germline CDR1 is MGHDK and CDR2 is SYGVNS. CDR3 in amino acids: CASSESRQNTGELFF. CDR3 DNA: TGTGCCAGCAGTGAATCGAGGCAGAACACCGGGGAGCTGTTTTTT.

CDR3 amino acids: CASIRGGRETQYF. CDR3 sequence (DNA): TGTGCCAGCATCCGAGGGGGCCGGGAGACCCAGTACTTC. The chain combines TRBV2 with TRBJ2-5; 7 bases are a match to TRBD1. CDR3 length: 13 residues. Germline lookup yields CDR1 SNHLY and CDR2 FYNNEI. Trimming took 7 bases from V and 5 from J; bases not matched to a gene: 7.

The genes are TRBV5-1 and TRBJ1-2; TRBD1 agrees at 7 bases. The germline gives CDR1 SGHRS, CDR2 YFSETQ. V lost 0 bases and J lost 7; bases outside the gene matches: 6. There are 14 residues in the CDR3. The CDR3 DNA reads as TGCGCCAGCAGCTTGGATACAGGGGCGGGTGGCTACACCTTC. Residues: CASSLDTGAGGYTF.

The sample holds many counts of this clone. This chain links TRBV7-2 with TRBJ1-2; D remains unclear. The V end lost 1 base, the J end lost 6 bases, and 9 bases lay between the germline ends. CDR3 length: 13 amino acids. Germline-derived CDR1 and CDR2 are SGHTA and FQGNSA. The DNA of the CDR3 is TGTGCCAGCAGCTTAGACGGGAGGCATGGCTACACCTTC. It is translated as CASSLDGRHGYTF.

This sequence joins TRBV4-2 and TRBJ2-3; maybe TRBD1 (6 bases). V was clipped by 0 bases and J by 2 bases, with 9 bases between them. Germline V CDR1 and CDR2: LGHNA, YNFKEQ. The CDR3 is 15 residues long. Written as DNA, the CDR3 is TGTGCCAGCAGCCAAGATAACAGGGACACAGATACGCAGTATTTT. Amino acid sequence: CASSQDNRDTDTQYF.

This clone was counted a few times. The chain links TRBV6-5 to TRBJ2-5, with D maybe TRBD2 (5 bases). Germline loops: CDR1 MNHEY, CDR2 SVGAGI. V lost 2 bases and J 2 bases, leaving 12 bases between the germline ends. CDR3 length: 15 amino acids. CDR3 protein: CASSYAGLIQETQYF. CDR3 DNA sequence: TGTGCCAGCAGTTACGCAGGACTGATACAAGAGACCCAGTACTTC.

The CDR3: CASSDPPDRGIGETQYF. CDR3 DNA sequence: TGTGCCAGCAGTGACCCGCCCGACAGGGGAATCGGAGAGACCCAGTACTTC. The genes are TRBV6-1 and TRBJ2-5, with 8 bases aligning to TRBD1. The CDR3 spans 17 residues. V trimming: 3 bases; J trimming: 4 bases; junction bases outside the gene matches: 13. Germline V gives CDR1 MNHNS, CDR2 SASEGT.

The chain has TRBV29-1 and TRBJ2-3, with 9 bases fitting TRBD1. CDR1 is SQVTM, CDR2 ANQGSEA, per germline. V lost 7 bases, J lost 6 bases, and 8 bases stayed unmatched. The CDR3 has 13 amino acids. The CDR3 DNA sequence: TGCAGCGCACAGGGGGCTTTTATTGATACGCAGTATTTT. Amino acid sequence: CSAQGAFIDTQYF.

The rearrangement joins TRBV5-6 to TRBJ2-7, with unresolved D. The CDR3 is 11 amino acids. V was cut by 2 bases and J by 7 bases, with 7 bases left in between. Germline loops: CDR1 SGHDT, CDR2 YYEEEE. The CDR3 nucleotides are TGTGCCAGCAGCTTACGTCGTGAGCAGTACTTC. This encodes CASSLRREQYF. The variable domain in full, completed from reference TRBV5-6 and TRBJ2-7, reads DAGVTQSPTHLIKTRGQQVTLRCSPKSGHDTVSWYQQALGQGPQFIFQYYEEEERQRGNFPDRFSGHQFPNYSSELNVNALLLGDSALYLCASSLRREQYFGPGTRLTVT.